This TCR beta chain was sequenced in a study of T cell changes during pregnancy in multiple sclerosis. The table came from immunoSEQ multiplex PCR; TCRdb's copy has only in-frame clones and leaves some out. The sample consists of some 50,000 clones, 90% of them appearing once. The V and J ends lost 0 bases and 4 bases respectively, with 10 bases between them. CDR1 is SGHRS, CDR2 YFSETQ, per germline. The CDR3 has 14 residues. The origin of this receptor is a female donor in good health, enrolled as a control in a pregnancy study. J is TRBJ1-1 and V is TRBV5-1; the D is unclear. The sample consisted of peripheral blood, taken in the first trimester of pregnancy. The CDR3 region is CASSLEVGSTEAFF. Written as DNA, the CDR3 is TGCGCCAGCAGCTTGGAGGTGGGGAGCACTGAAGCTTTCTTT.